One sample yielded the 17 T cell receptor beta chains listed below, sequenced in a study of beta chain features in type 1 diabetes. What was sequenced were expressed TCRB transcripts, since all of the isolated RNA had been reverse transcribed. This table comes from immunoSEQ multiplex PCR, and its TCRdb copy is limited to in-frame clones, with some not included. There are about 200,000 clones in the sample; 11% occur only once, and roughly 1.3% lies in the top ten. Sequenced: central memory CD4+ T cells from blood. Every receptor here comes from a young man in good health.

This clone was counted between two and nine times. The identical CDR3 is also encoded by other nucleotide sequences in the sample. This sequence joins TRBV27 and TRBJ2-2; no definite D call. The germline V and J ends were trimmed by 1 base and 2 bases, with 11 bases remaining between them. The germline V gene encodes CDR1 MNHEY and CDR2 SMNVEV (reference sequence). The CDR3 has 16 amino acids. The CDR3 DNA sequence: TGTGCCAGCAGTTTATATGGCGGACGTAACACCGGGGAGCTGTTTTTT. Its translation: CASSLYGGRNTGELFF.

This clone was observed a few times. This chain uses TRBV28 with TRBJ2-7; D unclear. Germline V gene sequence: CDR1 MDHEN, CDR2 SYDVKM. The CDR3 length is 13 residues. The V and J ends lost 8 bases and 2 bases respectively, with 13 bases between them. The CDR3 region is CASGAAGTYEQYF. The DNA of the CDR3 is TGTGCCAGCGGAGCCGCAGGTACCTACGAGCAGTACTTC.

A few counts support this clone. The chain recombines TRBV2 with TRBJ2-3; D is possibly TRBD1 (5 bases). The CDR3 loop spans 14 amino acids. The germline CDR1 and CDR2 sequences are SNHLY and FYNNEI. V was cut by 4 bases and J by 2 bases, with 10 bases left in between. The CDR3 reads CASSGGANTDTQYF. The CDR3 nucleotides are TGTGCCAGCAGTGGGGGCGCGAACACAGATACGCAGTATTTT.

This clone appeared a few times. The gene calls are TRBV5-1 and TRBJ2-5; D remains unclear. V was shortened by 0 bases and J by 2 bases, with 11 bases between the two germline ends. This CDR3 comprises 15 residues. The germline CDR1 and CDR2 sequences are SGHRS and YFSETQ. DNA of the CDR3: TGCGCCAGCAGCTTGGCTTCAGCCTCGCAAGAGACCCAGTACTTC. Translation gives CASSLASASQETQYF. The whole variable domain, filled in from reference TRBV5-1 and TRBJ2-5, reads KAGVTQTPRYLIKTRGQQVTLSCSPISGHRSVSWYQQTPGQGLQFLFEYFSETQRNKGNFPGRFSGRQFSNSRSEMNVSTLELGDSALYLCASSLASASQETQYFGPGTRLLVL.

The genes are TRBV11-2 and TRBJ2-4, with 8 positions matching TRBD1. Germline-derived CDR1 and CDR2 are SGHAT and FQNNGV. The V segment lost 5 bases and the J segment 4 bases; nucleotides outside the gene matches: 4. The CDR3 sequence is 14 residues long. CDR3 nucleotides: TGTGCCAGCAGCCCGTGGGACAGGAAAAACATTCAGTACTTC. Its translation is CASSPWDRKNIQYF.

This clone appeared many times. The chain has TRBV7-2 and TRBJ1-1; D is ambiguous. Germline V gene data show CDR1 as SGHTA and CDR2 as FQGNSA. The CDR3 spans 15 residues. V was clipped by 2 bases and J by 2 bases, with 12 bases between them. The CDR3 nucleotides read TGTGCCAGCAGCTTAAGAGCTCTCTTAAACACTGAAGCTTTCTTT. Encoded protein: CASSLRALLNTEAFF.

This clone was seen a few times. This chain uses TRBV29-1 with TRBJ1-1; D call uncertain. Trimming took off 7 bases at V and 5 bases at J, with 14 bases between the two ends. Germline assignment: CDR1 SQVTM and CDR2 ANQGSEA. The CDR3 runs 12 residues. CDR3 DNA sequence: TGCAGCGGGGAGGTGGGGAGGACTGAAGCTTTCTTT. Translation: CSGEVGRTEAFF.

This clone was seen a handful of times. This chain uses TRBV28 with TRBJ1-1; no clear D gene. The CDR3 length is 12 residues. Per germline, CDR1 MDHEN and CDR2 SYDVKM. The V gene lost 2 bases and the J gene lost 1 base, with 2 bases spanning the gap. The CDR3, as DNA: TGTGCCAGCAGTTTAGGGAACACTGAAGCTTTCTTT. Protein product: CASSLGNTEAFF.

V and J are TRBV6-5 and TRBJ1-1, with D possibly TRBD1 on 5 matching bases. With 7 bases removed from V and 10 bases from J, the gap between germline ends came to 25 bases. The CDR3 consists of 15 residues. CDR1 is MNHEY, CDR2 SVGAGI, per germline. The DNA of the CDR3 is TGTGCCAGCACGGGGGGATACGGACGGGGACTTTTAGCTTTCTTT. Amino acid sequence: CASTGGYGRGLLAFF.

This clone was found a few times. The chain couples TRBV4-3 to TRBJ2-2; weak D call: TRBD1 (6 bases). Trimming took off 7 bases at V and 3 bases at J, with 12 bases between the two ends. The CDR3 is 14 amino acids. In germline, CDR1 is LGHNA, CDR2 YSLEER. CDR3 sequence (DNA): TGCGCCAGCAAGGGGGATGTCGACACCGGGGAGCTGTTTTTT. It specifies CASKGDVDTGELFF.

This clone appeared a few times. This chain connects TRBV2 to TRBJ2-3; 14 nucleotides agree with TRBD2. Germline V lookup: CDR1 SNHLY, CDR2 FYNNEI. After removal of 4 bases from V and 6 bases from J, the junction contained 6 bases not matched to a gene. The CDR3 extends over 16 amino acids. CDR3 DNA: TGTGCCAGCAGTGGGGGACTAGCGGGAGAACTGGATACGCAGTATTTT. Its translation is CASSGGLAGELDTQYF.

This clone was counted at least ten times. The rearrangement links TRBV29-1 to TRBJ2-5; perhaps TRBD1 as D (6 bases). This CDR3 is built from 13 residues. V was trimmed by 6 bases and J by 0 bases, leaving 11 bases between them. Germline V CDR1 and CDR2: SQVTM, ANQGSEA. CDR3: CSVRQANQETQYF. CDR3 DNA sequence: TGCAGCGTGCGACAGGCGAACCAAGAGACCCAGTACTTC.

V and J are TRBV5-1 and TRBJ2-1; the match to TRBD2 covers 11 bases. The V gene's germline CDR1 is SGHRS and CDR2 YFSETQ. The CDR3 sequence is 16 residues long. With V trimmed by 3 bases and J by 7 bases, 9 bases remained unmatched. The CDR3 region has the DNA TGCGCCAGCAGCTCCCGACTAGCGGGACTTACGAATGAGCAGTTCTTC. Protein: CASSSRLAGLTNEQFF.

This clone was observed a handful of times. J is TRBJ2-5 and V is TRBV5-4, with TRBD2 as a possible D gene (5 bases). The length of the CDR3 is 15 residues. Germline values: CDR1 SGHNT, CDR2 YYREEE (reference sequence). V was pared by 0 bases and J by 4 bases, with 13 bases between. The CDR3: CASSLGSRSGETQYF. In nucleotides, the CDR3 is TGTGCCAGCAGCTTGGGTTCCCGGAGCGGAGAGACCCAGTACTTC.

The CDR3 region has the DNA TGCGCCAGCAGCTCTGACCCCTCTGGGGCCAACGTCCTGACTTTC. It yields the protein CASSSDPSGANVLTF. This chain links TRBV5-1 with TRBJ2-6; D not certain. The CDR3 is 15 amino acids. The germline gives CDR1 SGHRS, CDR2 YFSETQ. V lost 3 bases, J lost 0 bases, and 7 bases lay in between. Based on the CDR3 plus reference TRBV5-1 and TRBJ2-6, the full variable domain is KAGVTQTPRYLIKTRGQQVTLSCSPISGHRSVSWYQQTPGQGLQFLFEYFSETQRNKGNFPGRFSGRQFSNSRSEMNVSTLELGDSALYLCASSSDPSGANVLTFGAGSRLTVL.

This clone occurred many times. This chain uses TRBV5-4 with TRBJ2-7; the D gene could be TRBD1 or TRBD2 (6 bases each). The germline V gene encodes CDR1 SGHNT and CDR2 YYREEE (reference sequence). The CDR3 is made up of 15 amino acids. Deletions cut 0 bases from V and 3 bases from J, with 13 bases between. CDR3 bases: TGTGCCAGCAGCTTGGGGGGGGCCATGCGCTACGAGCAGTACTTC. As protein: CASSLGGAMRYEQYF. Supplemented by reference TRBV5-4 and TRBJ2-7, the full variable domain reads ETGVTQSPTHLIKTRGQQVTLRCSSQSGHNTVSWYQQALGQGPQFIFQYYREEENGRGNFPPRFSGLQFPNYSSELNVNALELDDSALYLCASSLGGAMRYEQYFGPGTRLTVT.

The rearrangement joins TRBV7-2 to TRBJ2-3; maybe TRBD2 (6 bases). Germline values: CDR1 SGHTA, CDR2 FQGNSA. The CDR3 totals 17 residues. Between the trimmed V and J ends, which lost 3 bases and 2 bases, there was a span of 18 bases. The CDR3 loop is CASSLWEDLPLTDTQYF. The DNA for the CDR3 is TGTGCCAGCAGCTTGTGGGAGGACCTACCTCTCACAGATACGCAGTATTTT.